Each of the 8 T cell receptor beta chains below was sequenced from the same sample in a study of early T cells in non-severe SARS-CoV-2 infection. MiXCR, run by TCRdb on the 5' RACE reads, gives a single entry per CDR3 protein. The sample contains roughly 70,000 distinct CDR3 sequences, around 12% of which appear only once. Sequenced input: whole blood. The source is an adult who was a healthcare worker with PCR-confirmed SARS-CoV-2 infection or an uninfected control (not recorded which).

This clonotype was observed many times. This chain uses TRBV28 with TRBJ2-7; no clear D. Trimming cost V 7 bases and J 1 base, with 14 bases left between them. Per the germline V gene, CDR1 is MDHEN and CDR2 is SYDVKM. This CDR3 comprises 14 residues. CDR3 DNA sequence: TGTGCCAGCAAAGAGCTACGTGGGTCCTACGAGCAGTACTTC. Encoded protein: CASKELRGSYEQYF. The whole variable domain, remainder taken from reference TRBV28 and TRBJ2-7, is DVKVTQSSRYLVKRTGEKVFLECVQDMDHENMFWYRQDPGLGLRLIYFSYDVKMKEKGDIPEGYSVSREKKERFSLILESASTNQTSMYLCASKELRGSYEQYFGPGTRLTVT.

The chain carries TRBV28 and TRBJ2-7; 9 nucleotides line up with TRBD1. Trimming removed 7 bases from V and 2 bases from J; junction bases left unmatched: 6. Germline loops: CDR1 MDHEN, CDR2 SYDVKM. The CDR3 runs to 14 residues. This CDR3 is CASISDRGAYEQYF. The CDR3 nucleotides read TGTGCCAGCATCTCGGACAGGGGAGCCTACGAGCAGTACTTC.

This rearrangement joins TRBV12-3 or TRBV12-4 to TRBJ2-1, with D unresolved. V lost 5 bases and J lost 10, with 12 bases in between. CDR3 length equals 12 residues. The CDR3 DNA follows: TGTGCCAGCAGTCCTAACCCCTCCGAGCAGTTCTTC. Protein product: CASSPNPSEQFF.

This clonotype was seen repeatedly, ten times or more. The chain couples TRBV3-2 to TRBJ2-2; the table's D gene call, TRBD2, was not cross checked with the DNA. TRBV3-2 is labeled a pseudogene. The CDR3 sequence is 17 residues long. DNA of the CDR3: TGTGCCAGCCACAAGGGCCACGGCGGGCGGGGCACCGGGGAGCTGTTTTTT. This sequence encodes CASHKGHGGRGTGELFF.

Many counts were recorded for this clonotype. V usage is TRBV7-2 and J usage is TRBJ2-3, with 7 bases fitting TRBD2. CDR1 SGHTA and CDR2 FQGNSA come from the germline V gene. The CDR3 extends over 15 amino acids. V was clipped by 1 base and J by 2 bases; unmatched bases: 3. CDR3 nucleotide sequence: TGTGCCAGCAGCTTAGTTGCGGGAGTCACAGATACGCAGTATTTT. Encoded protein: CASSLVAGVTDTQYF.

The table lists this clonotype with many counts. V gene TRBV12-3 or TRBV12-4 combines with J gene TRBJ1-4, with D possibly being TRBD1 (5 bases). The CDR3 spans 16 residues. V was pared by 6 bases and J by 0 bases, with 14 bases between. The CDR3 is CASSSPNRTTNEKLFF. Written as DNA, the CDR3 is TGTGCCAGCAGCTCTCCTAACAGGACAACTAATGAAAAACTGTTTTTT.

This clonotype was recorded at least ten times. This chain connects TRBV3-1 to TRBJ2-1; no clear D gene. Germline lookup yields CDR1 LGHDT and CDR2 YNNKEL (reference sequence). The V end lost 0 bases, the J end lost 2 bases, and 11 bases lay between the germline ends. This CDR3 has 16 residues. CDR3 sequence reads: CASSQDTSLPYNEQFF. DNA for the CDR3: TGTGCCAGCAGCCAAGACACCAGCCTTCCCTACAATGAGCAGTTCTTC.

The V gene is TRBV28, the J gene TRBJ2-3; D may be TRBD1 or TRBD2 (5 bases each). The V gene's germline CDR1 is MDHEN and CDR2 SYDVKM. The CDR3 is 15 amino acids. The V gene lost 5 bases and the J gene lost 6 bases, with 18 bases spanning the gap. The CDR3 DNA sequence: TGTGCCAGCAGTCTATCTCCCGGGGCCGGGGATACGCAGTATTTT. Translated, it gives CASSLSPGAGDTQYF.